This T cell receptor (beta chain) stems from a study of blood T cell repertoires in COVID-19. Original analysis: Amplified reference gene primers provided the basis for estimating nucleated cell counts. The protocol was immunoSEQ multiplex PCR, while the TCRdb copy is restricted to in-frame clones and leaves out a portion. Clone size and V and J calls were adopted from that table, with D and trimming inferred from the DNA. Among approximately 70,000 clones listed, around 84% were seen once. V lost 5 bases and J lost 6; bases outside the gene matches: 8. CDR1 is SEHNR and CDR2 is FQNEAQ in the germline V gene (reference sequence). The CDR3 sequence is 15 residues long.

Sequenced input: peripheral blood. The clonotype comes from a man aged 65 to 85 with active or convalescent COVID-19. The chain has TRBV7-9 and TRBJ2-1; 9 bases line up with TRBD1. DNA for the CDR3: TGTGCCAGCAGCACCGACAGGGGGAGAGGCAATGAGCAGTTCTTC. This encodes CASSTDRGRGNEQFF.